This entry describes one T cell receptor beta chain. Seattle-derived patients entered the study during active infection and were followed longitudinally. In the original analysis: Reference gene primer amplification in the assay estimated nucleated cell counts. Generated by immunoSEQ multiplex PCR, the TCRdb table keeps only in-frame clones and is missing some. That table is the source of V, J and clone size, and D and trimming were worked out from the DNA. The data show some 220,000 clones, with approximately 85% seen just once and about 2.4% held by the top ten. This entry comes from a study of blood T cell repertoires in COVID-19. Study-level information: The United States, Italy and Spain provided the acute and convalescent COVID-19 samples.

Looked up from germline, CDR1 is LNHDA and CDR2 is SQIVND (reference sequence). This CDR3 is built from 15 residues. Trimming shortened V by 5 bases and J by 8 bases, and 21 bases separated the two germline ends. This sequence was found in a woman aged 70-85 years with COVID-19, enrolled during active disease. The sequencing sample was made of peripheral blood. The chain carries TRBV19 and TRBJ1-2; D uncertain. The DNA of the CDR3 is TGTGCCAGTAGTCTTATCGACCTGACACAAAGGGGCTACACCTTC. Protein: CASSLIDLTQRGYTF.